A single T cell receptor (beta chain) is shown here with its context. Its antigen is undetermined. This sample was taken from a study of cytomegalovirus exposure and HLA in healthy donors. Overall study context: Per a later analysis, the 550 to 850 first-cohort and some 110 validation repertoires shared one platform. Study findings and constraints: According to a subsequent analysis, TCR clusters identified in the first cohort showed a tendency to co-occur across the 100 to 150 validation repertoires. Confirmation was obtained in vitro that a few CMV-associated chains are specific for CMV antigens.

TCRdb keeps only in-frame clones here, not all; method: immunoSEQ multiplex PCR. The data show 120,000 to 150,000 clones, around 88% seen once. V lost 0 bases, J lost 10 bases, and 13 bases lay in between. Germline V gene lookup returns CDR1 SGHTA and CDR2 FQGTGA. The CDR3 has 15 residues. The chain employs TRBV7-3 and TRBJ1-6, with a possible D match to TRBD1 (6 bases). The receptor was isolated from a woman younger than 35 in good health and CMV-seropositive. Sequencing used PBMCs. The DNA for the CDR3 is TGTGCCAGCAGCTTAACGGACAGCCAAACATCACCCCTCCACTTT. Encoded protein: CASSLTDSQTSPLHF.